This T cell receptor beta chain was recovered during a study of blood T cell repertoires in COVID-19 (dated by TCRdb to 2018 to 2020). A note on the overall study: Collaborator samples came from the United States, Italy and Spain and covered acute and convalescent phases of COVID-19. Samples came from the ongoing ImmuneRACE study (first 160 participants) plus 1,254 subjects from 6 global collaborators. Where available, HLA class I and class II types were taken from metadata supplied by the sample provider and were not determined by assay-based typing. The prospective study material was composed of cDNA or gDNA derived from T cells, B-cell-depleted T cells, or PBMCs. The repertoires were released in a freely available public database meant as a resource for research on the immune response to SARS-CoV-2. A de-identified subject ID, COVID-19 status, age in years and sex were almost always included in the sample metadata. Deeply sampled blood TCRbeta repertoires from subjects exposed to, actively infected with, or recovered from COVID-19 were included in the dataset. The full study reports these points: The quantity of clinical and demographic metadata differed by source and by participant and was supplied without curation.

The immunoSEQ Assay, a bias-controlled multiplex PCR, was used to amplify TCRbeta CDR3 regions from genomic DNA. On the study's bioinformatics: Nucleated cell counts per sample were estimated from amplification of reference gene primers within the assay. Sequence reads were collapsed and filtered to measure the absolute abundance of every unique TCRbeta CDR3 rearrangement. For each sample, productive Simpson clonality was calculated as the square root of Simpson's diversity index across productive rearrangements. TCRdb holds this immuneACCESS table with in-frame rearrangements only. Some clones are missing; in checked studies, unresolved V genes explain under half, and the rest has no known cause. V and J calls and clone size come straight from that table; D and trimming were deduced from the DNA. For this sample there are about 200,000 clones; roughly 90% appear just once. The biggest ten clones account for nearly 0.55% of the sample.

Its CDR3 holds 15 amino acids, cysteine through phenylalanine. Only CDR3 DNA is held: 45 bases, read in frame from base 1. V is cut by 4 bases and J by 3 bases, and the space between the germline ends is 14 bases. CDR1 and CDR2 are read off the germline V gene (reference sequence) as LGHDT and YNNKEL. With respect to this clone: Its antigen remains unidentified. Base-call qualities are not available, and no considerably larger clone is one nucleotide away.

Collaborating institutions collected whole blood in K2EDTA tubes following their own protocols. For TCRbeta analysis, collaborators shipped samples in one of three forms: frozen whole blood, isolated PBMCs, or DNA extracted from either of those sample types. The chain is assembled from TRBV3-1 (or the pseudogene TRBV3-2) and TRBJ2-3; the D gene assignment is ambiguous. The TCR sequence derives from a man aged 45-60 years with acute or convalescent COVID-19. Sequencing was performed on peripheral blood. The CDR3 here reads CASSPQPARTDTQYF. The DNA reads TGTGCCAGCAGCCCGCAACCGGCGCGGACAGATACGCAGTATTTT.